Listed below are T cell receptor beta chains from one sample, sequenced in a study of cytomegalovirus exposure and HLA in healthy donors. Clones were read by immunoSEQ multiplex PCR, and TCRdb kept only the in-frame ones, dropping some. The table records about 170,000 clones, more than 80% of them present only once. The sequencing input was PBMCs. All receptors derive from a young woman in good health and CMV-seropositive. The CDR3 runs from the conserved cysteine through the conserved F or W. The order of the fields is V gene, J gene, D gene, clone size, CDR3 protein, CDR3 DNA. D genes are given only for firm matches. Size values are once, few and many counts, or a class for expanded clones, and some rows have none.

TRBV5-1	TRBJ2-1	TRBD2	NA	CASRTGTSGGSPYNEQFF	TGCGCCAGCAGGACCGGGACTAGCGGGGGTTCTCCTTACAATGAGCAGTTCTTC
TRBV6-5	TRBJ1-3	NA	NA	CASSYSIAPWGNTIYF	TGTGCCAGCAGTTACTCGATAGCCCCCTGGGGAAACACCATATATTTT
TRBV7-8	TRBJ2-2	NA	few	CASRRDYTGELFF	TGTGCCAGCAGACGGGACTACACCGGGGAGCTGTTTTTT
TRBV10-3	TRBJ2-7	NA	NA	CAISESPTGSSYEQYF	TGTGCCATCAGTGAGTCTCCGACTGGTAGCTCCTACGAGCAGTACTTC
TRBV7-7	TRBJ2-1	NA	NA	CASSFSGTGNEQFF	TGTGCTAGCAGCTTTTCGGGTACAGGGAATGAGCAGTTCTTC
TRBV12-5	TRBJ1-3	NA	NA	CASGVGGGNTIYF	TGTGCTAGTGGTGTCGGCGGGGGAAACACCATATATTTT
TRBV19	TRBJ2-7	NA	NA	CASSYRLVYEQYF	TGTGCCAGTAGTTACAGACTAGTCTACGAGCAGTACTTC
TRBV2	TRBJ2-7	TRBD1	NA	CASTAEGTGAYEQYF	TGTGCCAGCACAGCAGAAGGGACAGGGGCCTACGAGCAGTACTTC
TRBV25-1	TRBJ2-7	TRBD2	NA	CASRAGGTESYEQYF	TGTGCCAGCAGGGCGGGAGGGACAGAGTCCTACGAGCAGTACTTC
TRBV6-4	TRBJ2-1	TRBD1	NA	CASSPGQSVDEQFF	TGTGCCAGCAGTCCGGGACAGAGTGTGGATGAGCAGTTCTTC
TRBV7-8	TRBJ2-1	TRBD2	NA	CASSQGTSGGAGEQFF	TGTGCCAGCAGCCAGGGGACTAGCGGGGGGGCTGGTGAGCAGTTCTTC
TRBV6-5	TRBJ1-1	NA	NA	CASSYGGSTEAFF	TGTGCCAGCAGTTATGGAGGGAGCACTGAAGCTTTCTTT
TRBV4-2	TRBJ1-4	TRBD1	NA	CASSHFGQGGNEKLFF	TGTGCCAGCAGCCATTTCGGACAGGGAGGGAATGAAAAACTGTTTTTT
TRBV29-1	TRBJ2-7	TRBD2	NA	CSVLLERGRIFHYEQYF	TGCAGCGTCCTCTTGGAGCGGGGGAGAATATTTCACTACGAGCAGTACTTC
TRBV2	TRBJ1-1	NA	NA	CASSGAVNTEAFF	TGTGCCAGCAGTGGTGCAGTGAACACTGAAGCTTTCTTT
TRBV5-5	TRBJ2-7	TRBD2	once	CASSLESGVTYEQYF	TGTGCCAGCAGCTTGGAGAGCGGGGTGACCTACGAGCAGTACTTC
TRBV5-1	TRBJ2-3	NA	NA	CASSLEWAGTAVPDTQYF	TGCGCCAGCAGCTTGGAGTGGGCGGGGACAGCGGTCCCAGATACGCAGTATTTT
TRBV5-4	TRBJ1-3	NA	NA	CASSLGAGSGNTIYF	TGTGCCAGCAGCTTGGGGGCCGGCTCTGGAAACACCATATATTTT
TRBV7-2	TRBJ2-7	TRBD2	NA	CASSSGWTSSEQYF	TGTGCCAGCAGCTCAGGATGGACTAGTAGCGAGCAGTACTTC
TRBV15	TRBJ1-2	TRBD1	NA	CATSPWDSHYGYTF	TGTGCCACCAGCCCGTGGGACAGCCACTATGGCTACACCTTC
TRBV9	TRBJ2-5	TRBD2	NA	CASSVLGLAEETQYF	TGTGCCAGCAGCGTATTGGGACTAGCGGAAGAGACCCAGTACTTC
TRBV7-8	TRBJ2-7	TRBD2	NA	CASTRIAGGNYEQYF	TGTGCCAGCACAAGAATAGCGGGGGGAAACTACGAGCAGTACTTC
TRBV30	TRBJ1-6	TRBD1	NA	CAWSGTDNSPLHF	TGTGCCTGGAGCGGGACAGATAATTCACCCCTCCACTTT
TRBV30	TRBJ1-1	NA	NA	CAWSLGAYSNTEAFF	TGTGCCTGGAGTTTGGGGGCCTACTCGAACACTGAAGCTTTCTTT
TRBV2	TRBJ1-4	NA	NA	CASSELGRHEKLFF	TGTGCCAGCAGTGAATTGGGGCGGCACGAAAAACTGTTTTTT
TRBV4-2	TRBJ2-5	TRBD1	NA	CASSQGLGQTQETQYF	TGTGCCAGCAGTCAGGGTTTGGGACAGACACAAGAGACCCAGTACTTC
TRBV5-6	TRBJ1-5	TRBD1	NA	CASSRQGNIQPQHF	TGTGCCAGCAGCCGACAGGGGAATATCCAGCCCCAGCATTTT
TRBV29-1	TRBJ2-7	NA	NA	CSVGFGGWGYEQYF	TGCAGCGTTGGGTTTGGGGGGTGGGGATACGAGCAGTACTTC
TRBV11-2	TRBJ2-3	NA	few	CASSWIGTPRKGNTQYF	TGTGCCAGCAGCTGGATCGGGACACCGCGAAAGGGAAATACGCAGTATTTT
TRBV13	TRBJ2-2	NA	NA	CASSLDTNTGELFF	TGTGCCAGCAGCTTAGATACGAACACCGGGGAGCTGTTTTTT
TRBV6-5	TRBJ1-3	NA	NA	CASARSGSRNTIYF	TGTGCCAGCGCGCGTTCGGGTTCTAGAAACACCATATATTTT
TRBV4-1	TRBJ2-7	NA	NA	CASSQDSGGLGEQYF	TGCGCCAGCAGCCAAGATTCCGGGGGGCTCGGAGAGCAGTACTTC
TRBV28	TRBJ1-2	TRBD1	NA	CASSASSQGGDYGYTF	TGTGCCAGCAGCGCCTCTTCACAGGGGGGGGACTATGGCTACACCTTC
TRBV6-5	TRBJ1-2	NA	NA	CASSERTDYYGYTF	TGTGCCAGCAGCGAACGGACAGACTACTATGGCTACACCTTC
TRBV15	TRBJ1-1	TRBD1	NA	CATSRGTGRPGVNTEAFF	TGTGCCACCAGCAGAGGGACAGGCCGCCCCGGTGTGAACACTGAAGCTTTCTTT
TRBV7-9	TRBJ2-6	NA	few	CASSIGGPNVLTF	TGTGCCAGCAGTATAGGGGGACCCAACGTCCTGACTTTC
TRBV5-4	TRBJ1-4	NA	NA	CASSTQNEEKLFF	TGTGCCAGCAGCACGCAAAACGAGGAAAAACTGTTTTTT
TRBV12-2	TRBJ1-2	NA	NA	CASRLAWDSFNYGYTF	TGTGCAAGTCGCTTAGCCTGGGACAGCTTTAACTATGGCTACACCTTC
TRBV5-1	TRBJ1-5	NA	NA	CASSLGGLGQPQHF	TGCGCCAGCAGCTTGGGGGGCTTAGGTCAGCCCCAGCATTTT
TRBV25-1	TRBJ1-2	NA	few	CASSVLSVRGYGYTF	TGTGCCAGCAGTGTCCTTAGTGTCAGGGGCTATGGCTACACCTTC
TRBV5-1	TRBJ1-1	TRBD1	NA	CASSLGGGAEAFF	TGCGCCAGCAGCTTGGGAGGGGGCGCCGAAGCTTTCTTT
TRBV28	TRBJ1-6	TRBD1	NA	CASSRDSNSPLHF	TGTGCCAGCAGTAGGGACAGCAATTCACCCCTCCACTTT
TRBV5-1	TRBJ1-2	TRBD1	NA	CASSFQGVDYGYTF	TGCGCCAGCAGCTTCCAGGGGGTGGACTATGGCTACACCTTC
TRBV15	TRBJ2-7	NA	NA	CATSRVYGESYEQYF	TGTGCCACCAGCAGAGTGTATGGGGAGTCCTACGAGCAGTACTTC
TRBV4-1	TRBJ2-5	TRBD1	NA	CASSPRDRMQETQYF	TGCGCCAGCAGCCCCCGGGACAGAATGCAAGAGACCCAGTACTTC
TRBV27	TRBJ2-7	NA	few	CASSSYGQTYEQYF	TGTGCCAGCAGTTCCTATGGACAAACCTACGAGCAGTACTTC
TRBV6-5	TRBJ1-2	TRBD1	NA	CASRGGTGDGYTF	TGTGCCAGCAGGGGCGGGACAGGGGATGGCTACACCTTC
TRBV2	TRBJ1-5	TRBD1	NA	CASSNSDRGGDQPQHF	TGTGCCAGCAGCAACTCTGACAGGGGGGGTGATCAGCCCCAGCATTTT
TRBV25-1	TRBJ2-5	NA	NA	CASSGTVEETQYF	TGTGCCAGCAGTGGGACAGTTGAAGAGACCCAGTACTTC
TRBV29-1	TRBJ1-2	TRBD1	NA	CSVDPGGVAYGYTF	TGCAGCGTTGACCCAGGGGGTGTCGCCTATGGCTACACCTTC
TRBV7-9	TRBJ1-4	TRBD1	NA	CASSLVQGAYEKLFF	TGTGCCAGCAGCTTAGTCCAGGGGGCTTACGAAAAACTGTTTTTT
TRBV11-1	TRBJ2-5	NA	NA	CASSQGIQETQYF	TGTGCCAGCAGCCAGGGGATTCAAGAGACCCAGTACTTC
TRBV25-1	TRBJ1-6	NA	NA	CASKAGDSPLHF	TGTGCCAGCAAGGCGGGGGATTCACCCCTCCACTTT
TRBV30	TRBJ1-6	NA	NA	CAWSVGGGVGGSPLHF	TGTGCCTGGAGTGTAGGTGGGGGGGTAGGTGGTTCACCCCTCCACTTT
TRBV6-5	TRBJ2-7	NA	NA	CASSYSGGGLEQYF	TGTGCCAGCAGTTACTCGGGAGGGGGGCTCGAGCAGTACTTC
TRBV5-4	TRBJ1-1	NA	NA	CASSLVPQAEAFF	TGTGCCAGCAGCTTGGTTCCCCAGGCTGAAGCTTTCTTT
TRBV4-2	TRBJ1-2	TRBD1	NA	CASSQGRITGGLGRYGYTF	TGTGCCAGCAGCCAAGGGAGAATAACAGGGGGCTTGGGGAGGTATGGCTACACCTTC
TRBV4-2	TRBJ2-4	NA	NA	CASSQDRQAPGVNIQYF	TGTGCCAGCAGCCAAGATCGGCAGGCACCAGGGGTAAACATTCAGTACTTC
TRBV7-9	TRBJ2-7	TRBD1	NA	CASSMTGESYEQYF	TGTGCCAGCAGCATGACAGGGGAATCCTACGAGCAGTACTTC
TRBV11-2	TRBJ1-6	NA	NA	CASSLAAESPLHF	TGTGCCAGCAGCTTAGCGGCGGAATCACCCCTCCACTTT